The present T cell receptor beta chain was sequenced within a study of T-cell reconstitution after alpha-beta-depleted transplantation in children. Findings and limits, study-wide: Surviving recipient T cells and intrathymic progenitors accounted for some patients' high TCRbeta diversity at day 60.

Comments on this clonotype: Its antigen remains unknown.

CDR3 length: 15 amino acids. V was pared by 3 bases and J by 4 bases, with 9 bases of the junction left unmatched. Preparing the TCRbeta library involved the use of unique molecular identifiers. TCRdb re-derived calls from the PCR reads in MiXCR, one entry per CDR3 protein. The data contain 250,000 to 400,000 distinct CDR3 sequences, approximately 23% of them seen just once; the ten biggest clones take up over 9.5%. The source is a male patient aged 10 to 17 who had a stem cell transplant for acute lymphoblastic leukemia, so the T cells may come from the graft donor. V is TRBV12-3 or TRBV12-4 and J is TRBJ2-7, with 7 bases lining up with TRBD2. The sequencing here drew on PBMCs, mostly from graft donor cells, taken 180 days after TCRalphabeta/CD19-depleted stem cell transplant. CDR3 bases: TGTGCCAGCAGTTTTCTGGGAGGGCCTGGGTACGAGCAGTACTTC. Translated, it gives CASSFLGGPGYEQYF.